This T cell receptor (beta chain) originates from a study of chemoradiotherapy in HPV16-positive cancers. Study outcomes and limitations: During treatment, candidate HPV-specific clones and E7-related motifs expanded in tumor.

About this clone itself: The antigen remains unidentified.

Libraries were prepared by immunoSEQ multiplex PCR; TCRdb keeps only in-frame clonotypes and omits some of them. The profile shows some 12,000 clones, around 71% of them singletons. Repeated repertoire sampling spanned the course of chemoradiotherapy. The germline V gene has CDR1 LNHNV and CDR2 YYDKDF (reference sequence). The ends were cut back, 6 bases at V and 6 bases at J, with 20 bases in the middle. The CDR3 runs 16 residues. Sampling was performed from a patient who underwent chemoradiotherapy. This sequence was found in a human donor with HPV-associated anogenital cancer. The V call is TRBV15, the J call TRBJ2-2; either TRBD1 or TRBD2 may supply D (5 bases each). CDR3 nucleotides: TGTGCCACCAGATCTGCCGGGGCAGGGTCGGCCGGGGAGCTGTTTTTT. As protein: CATRSAGAGSAGELFF.